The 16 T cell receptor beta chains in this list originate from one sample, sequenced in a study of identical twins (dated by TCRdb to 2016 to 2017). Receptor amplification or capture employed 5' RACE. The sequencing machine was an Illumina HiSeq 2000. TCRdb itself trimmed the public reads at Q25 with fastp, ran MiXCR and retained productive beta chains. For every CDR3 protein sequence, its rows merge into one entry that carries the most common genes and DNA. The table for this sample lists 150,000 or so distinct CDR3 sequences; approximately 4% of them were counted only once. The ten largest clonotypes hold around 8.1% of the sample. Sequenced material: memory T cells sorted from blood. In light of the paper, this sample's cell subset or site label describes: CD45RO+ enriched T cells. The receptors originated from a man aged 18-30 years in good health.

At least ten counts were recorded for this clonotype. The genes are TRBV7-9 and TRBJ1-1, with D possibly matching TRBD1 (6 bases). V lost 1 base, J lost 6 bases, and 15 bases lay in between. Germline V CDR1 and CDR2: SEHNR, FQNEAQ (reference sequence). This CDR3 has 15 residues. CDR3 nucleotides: TGTGCCAGCAGCTTAGTTGGGACAAAGGAAGCTGAAGCTTTCTTT. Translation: CASSLVGTKEAEAFF. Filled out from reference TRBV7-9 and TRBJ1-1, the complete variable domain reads DTGVSQNPRHKITKRGQNVTFRCDPISEHNRLYWYRQTLGQGPEFLTYFQNEAQLEKSRLLSDRFSAERPKGSFSTLEIQRTEQGDSAMYLCASSLVGTKEAEAFFGQGTRLTVV.

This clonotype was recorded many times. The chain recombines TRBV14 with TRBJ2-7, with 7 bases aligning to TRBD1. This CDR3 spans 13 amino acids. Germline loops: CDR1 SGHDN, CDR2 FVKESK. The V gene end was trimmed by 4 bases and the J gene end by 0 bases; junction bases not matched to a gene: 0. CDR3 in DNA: TGTGCCAGCAGCCGACAGGGCTCCTACGAGCAGTACGTC. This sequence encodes CASSRQGSYEQYV.

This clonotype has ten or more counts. The CDR3 spells CSVKGLEREQYF. The CDR3, as DNA: TGCAGCGTCAAAGGACTAGAACGCGAGCAGTACTTC. The chain employs TRBV29-1 and TRBJ2-7; 7 bases fit TRBD2. Germline V gene data show CDR1 as SQVTM and CDR2 as ANQGSEA. The CDR3 spans 12 residues. The J segment lost 6 bases and the V segment lost 6 bases, leaving 8 bases of the junction unmatched.

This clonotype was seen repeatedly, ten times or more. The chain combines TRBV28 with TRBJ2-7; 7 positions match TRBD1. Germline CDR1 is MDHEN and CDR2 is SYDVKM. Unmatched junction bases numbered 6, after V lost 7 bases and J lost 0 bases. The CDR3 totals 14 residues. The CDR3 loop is CASMATGSSYEQYF. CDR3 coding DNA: TGTGCCAGCATGGCGACAGGGAGCTCCTACGAGCAGTACTTC.

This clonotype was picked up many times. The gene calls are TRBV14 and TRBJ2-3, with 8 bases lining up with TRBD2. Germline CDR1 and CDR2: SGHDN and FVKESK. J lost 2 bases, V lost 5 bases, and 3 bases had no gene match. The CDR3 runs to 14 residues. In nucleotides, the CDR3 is TGTGCCAGCAGCGATAGCGGGACCACAGATACGCAGTATTTT. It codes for CASSDSGTTDTQYF.

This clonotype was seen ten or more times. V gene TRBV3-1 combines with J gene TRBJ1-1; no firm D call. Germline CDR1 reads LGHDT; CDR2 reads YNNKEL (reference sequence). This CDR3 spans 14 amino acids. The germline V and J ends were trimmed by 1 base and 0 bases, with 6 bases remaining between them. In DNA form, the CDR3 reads TGTGCCAGCAGCCAAGTACCGATGAACACTGAAGCTTTCTTT. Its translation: CASSQVPMNTEAFF.

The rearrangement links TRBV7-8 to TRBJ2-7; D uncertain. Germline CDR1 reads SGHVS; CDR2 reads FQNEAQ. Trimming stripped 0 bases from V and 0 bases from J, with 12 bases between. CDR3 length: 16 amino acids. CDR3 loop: CASSLAPLKSSYEQYF. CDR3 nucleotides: TGTGCCAGCAGCTTAGCCCCCCTGAAAAGCTCCTACGAGCAGTACTTC.

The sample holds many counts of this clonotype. In DNA form, the CDR3 reads TGCAGCGCCGAAATCGATCTTGAGACCCAGTACTTC. This translates into CSAEIDLETQYF. This rearrangement joins TRBV29-1 to TRBJ2-5; no clear D gene. V lost 7 bases and J 5 bases, leaving 14 bases between the germline ends. Germline lookup yields CDR1 SQVTM and CDR2 ANQGSEA. CDR3 size: 12 residues.

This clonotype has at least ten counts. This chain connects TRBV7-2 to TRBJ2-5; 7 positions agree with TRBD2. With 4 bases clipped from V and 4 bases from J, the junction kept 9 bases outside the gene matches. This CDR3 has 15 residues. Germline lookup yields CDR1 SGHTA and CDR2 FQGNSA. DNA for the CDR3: TGTGCCAGCAGCTCAAATCGACTAGCCGGAGAGACCCAGTACTTC. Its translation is CASSSNRLAGETQYF.

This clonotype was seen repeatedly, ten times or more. The chain's CDR3 is CASSLQGRENYGYTF. CDR3 sequence (DNA): TGTGCCAGCAGCTTGCAGGGCAGGGAAAACTATGGCTACACCTTC. The chain joins TRBV5-6 to TRBJ1-2; TRBD1 is a possible D gene (5 bases). The V gene's germline CDR1 is SGHDT and CDR2 YYEEEE. Trimming removed 1 base at V and 2 bases at J, with 12 bases between. The CDR3 is 15 residues long. The entire variable domain, with the rest obtained from reference TRBV5-6 and TRBJ1-2, is as follows: DAGVTQSPTHLIKTRGQQVTLRCSPKSGHDTVSWYQQALGQGPQFIFQYYEEEERQRGNFPDRFSGHQFPNYSSELNVNALLLGDSALYLCASSLQGRENYGYTFGSGTRLTVV.

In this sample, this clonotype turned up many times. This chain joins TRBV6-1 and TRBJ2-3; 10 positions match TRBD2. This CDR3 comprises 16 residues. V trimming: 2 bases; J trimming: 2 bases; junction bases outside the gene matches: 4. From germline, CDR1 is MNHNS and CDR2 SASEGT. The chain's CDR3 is CASSELTSGNTDTQYF. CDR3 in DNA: TGTGCCAGCAGTGAACTCACTAGCGGGAACACAGATACGCAGTATTTT.

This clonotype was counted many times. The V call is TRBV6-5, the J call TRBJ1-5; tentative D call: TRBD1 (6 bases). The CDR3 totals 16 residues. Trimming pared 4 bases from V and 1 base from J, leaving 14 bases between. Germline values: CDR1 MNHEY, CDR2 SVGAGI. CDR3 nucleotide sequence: TGTGCCAGCAGTTCCCAGGGGACTGCGAGCAATCAGCCCCAGCATTTT. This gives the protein CASSSQGTASNQPQHF.

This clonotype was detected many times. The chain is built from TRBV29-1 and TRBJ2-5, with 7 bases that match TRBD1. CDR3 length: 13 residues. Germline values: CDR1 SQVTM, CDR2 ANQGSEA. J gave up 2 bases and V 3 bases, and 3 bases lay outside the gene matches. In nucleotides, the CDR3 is TGCAGCGTTGACTTGGGACAGCAAGAGACCCAGTACTTC. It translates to CSVDLGQQETQYF.

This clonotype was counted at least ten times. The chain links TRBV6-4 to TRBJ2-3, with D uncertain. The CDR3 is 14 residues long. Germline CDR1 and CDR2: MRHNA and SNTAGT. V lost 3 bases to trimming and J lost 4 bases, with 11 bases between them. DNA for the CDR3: TGTGCCAGCAGTGAGAGTGGGAATCCAGATACGCAGTATTTT. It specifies CASSESGNPDTQYF.

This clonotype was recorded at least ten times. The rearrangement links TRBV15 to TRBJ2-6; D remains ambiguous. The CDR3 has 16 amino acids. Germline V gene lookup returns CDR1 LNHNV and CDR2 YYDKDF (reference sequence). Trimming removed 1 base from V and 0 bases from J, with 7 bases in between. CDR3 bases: TGTGCCACCAGCAGAGTCGTCGGCTCTGGGGCCAACGTCCTGACTTTC. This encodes CATSRVVGSGANVLTF.

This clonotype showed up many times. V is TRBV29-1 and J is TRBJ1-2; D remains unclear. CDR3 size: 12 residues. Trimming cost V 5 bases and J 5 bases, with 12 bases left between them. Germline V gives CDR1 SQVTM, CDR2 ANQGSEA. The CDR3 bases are TGCAGCGTTCGTTTGACGGCATATGGCTACACCTTC. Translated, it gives CSVRLTAYGYTF.